Shown below are 5 T cell receptor beta chains from a single sample sequenced in a study of cytomegalovirus exposure and HLA in healthy donors (dated by TCRdb to 2016 to 2017). Libraries were constructed by the immunoSEQ multiplex PCR assay. For the multiplex PCR, a mixture combining 60 forward primers for TCR Vbeta segments and 13 reverse primers for TCR Jbeta segments was used. In its TCRdb copy, this immuneACCESS table keeps in-frame sequences only and misses some clones. Where compared with another copy, unresolved V genes explain less than half of these, and the others have no known cause. For this sample there are 95,000 to 100,000 clones; around 74% appear just once. The ten most abundant clones make up 1.5% to 2% of the sample. The sequenced sample was PBMCs. These receptor sequences come from a male donor in good health and CMV-seronegative.

The rearrangement uses TRBV30 and TRBJ2-5; tentative D call: TRBD1 (5 bases). The J call may be mistaken, given a closer DNA end match to TRBJ2-7. The CDR3 has 14 amino acids. CDR1 GTSNPN and CDR2 SVGIG come from the germline V gene (reference sequence). CDR3 region: CAWGPDSRYYEQYF. In DNA form, the CDR3 reads TGTGCCTGGGGACCCGACAGCCGATACTACGAGCAGTACTTC.

V is TRBV30 and J is TRBJ1-4; 7 bases are shared with TRBD1. The V gene end was trimmed by 5 bases and the J gene end by 4 bases; junction bases not matched to a gene: 10. Germline V CDR1 and CDR2: GTSNPN, SVGIG (reference sequence). The CDR3 is 15 residues long. For the CDR3, the DNA is TGTGCCTGGGGGACAGCGCCAGCCAGTAATGAAAAACTGTTTTTT. The encoded protein is CAWGTAPASNEKLFF.

The chain joins TRBV7-9 to TRBJ1-1; the D is unclear. This CDR3 comprises 15 residues. The germline gives CDR1 SEHNR, CDR2 FQNEAQ (reference sequence). V lost 0 bases and J lost 6, with 14 bases in between. CDR3 sequence: CASSLAGIREAEAFF. CDR3 DNA: TGTGCCAGCAGCTTAGCAGGAATTAGAGAGGCTGAAGCTTTCTTT.

The J gene is TRBJ2-5, the V gene TRBV7-9; D gene unclear. The V and J ends lost 3 bases and 3 bases respectively, with 14 bases between them. The CDR3 consists of 15 residues. CDR1 SEHNR and CDR2 FQNEAQ come from the germline V gene (reference sequence). The DNA for the CDR3 is TGTGCCAGCAGCTTTCGTGGCACCGAAGAAGAGACCCAGTACTTC. This codes for CASSFRGTEEETQYF.

V gene TRBV7-8 combines with J gene TRBJ1-5, with TRBD1 as a possible D gene (5 bases). The length of the CDR3 is 14 residues. Germline loops: CDR1 SGHVS, CDR2 FQNEAQ. The V end lost 7 bases, the J end lost 5 bases, and 15 bases lay between the germline ends. CDR3 in DNA: TGTGCCAGCACCGCCAGGGCGGGGGATCAGCCCCAGCATTTT. Amino acids: CASTARAGDQPQHF.